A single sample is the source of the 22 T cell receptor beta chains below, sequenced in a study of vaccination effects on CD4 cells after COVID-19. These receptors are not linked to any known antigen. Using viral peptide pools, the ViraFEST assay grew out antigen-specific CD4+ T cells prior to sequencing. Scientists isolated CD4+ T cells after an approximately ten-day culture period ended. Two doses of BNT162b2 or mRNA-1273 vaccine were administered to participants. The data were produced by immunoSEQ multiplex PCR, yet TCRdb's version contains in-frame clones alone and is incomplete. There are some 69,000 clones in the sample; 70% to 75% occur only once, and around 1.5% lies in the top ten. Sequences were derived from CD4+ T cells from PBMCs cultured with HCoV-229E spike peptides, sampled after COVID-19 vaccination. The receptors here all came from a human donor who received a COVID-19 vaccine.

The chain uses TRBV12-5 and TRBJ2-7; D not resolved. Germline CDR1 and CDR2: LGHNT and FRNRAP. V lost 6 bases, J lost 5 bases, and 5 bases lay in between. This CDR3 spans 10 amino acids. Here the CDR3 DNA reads TGTGCTAGTGGCCCCCACGAGCAGTACGTC. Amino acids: CASGPHEQYV.

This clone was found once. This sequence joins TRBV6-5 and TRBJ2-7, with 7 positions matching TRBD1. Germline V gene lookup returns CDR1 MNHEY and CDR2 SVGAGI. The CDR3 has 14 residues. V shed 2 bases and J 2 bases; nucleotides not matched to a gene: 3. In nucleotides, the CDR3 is TGTGCCAGCAGTTACCCGACAGGGCCCTACGAGCAGTACGTC. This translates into CASSYPTGPYEQYV.

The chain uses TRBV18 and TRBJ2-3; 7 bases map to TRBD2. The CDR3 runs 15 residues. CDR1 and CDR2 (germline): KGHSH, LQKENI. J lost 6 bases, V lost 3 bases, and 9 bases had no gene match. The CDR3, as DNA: TGTGCCAGCTCACCCCATCCACTAGCGTACGATACGCAGTATTTT. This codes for CASSPHPLAYDTQYF.

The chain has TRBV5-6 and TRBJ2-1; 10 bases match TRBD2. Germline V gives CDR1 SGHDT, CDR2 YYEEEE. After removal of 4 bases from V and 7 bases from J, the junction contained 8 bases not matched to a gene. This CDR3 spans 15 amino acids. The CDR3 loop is CASSGLGTSVNEQFF. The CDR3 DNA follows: TGTGCCAGCAGCGGCTTGGGGACTAGCGTAAATGAGCAGTTCTTC.

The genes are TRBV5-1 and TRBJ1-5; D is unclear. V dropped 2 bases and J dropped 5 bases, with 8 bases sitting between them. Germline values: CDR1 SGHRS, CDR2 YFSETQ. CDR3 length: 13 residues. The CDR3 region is CASSFMRDQPQHF. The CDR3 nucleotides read TGCGCCAGCAGCTTCATGAGGGATCAGCCCCAGCATTTT.

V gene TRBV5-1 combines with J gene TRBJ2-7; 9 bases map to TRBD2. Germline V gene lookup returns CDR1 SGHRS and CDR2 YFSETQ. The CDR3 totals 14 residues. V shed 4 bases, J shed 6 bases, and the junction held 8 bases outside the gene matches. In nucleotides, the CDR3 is TGCGCCAGCAGCCCTACCGGGACTAGCAGCGAGCAGTACGTC. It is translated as CASSPTGTSSEQYV.

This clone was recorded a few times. The DNA of the CDR3 is TGTGCCAGCAGGAAGCTTGGGGGCTACGAGCAGTACGTC. This codes for CASRKLGGYEQYV. This sequence joins TRBV5-6 and TRBJ2-7; D might be TRBD1 or TRBD2, each matching 5 bases. CDR1 and CDR2 from the germline V gene are SGHDT and YYEEEE. Trimming stripped 5 bases from V and 3 bases from J, with 12 bases between. The CDR3 runs 13 residues.

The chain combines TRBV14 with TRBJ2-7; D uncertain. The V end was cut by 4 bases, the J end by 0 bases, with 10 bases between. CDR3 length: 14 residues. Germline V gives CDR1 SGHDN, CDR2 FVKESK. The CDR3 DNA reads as TGTGCCAGCAGCCGTTCTTACAGCTCCTACGAGCAGTACGTC. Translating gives CASSRSYSSYEQYV.

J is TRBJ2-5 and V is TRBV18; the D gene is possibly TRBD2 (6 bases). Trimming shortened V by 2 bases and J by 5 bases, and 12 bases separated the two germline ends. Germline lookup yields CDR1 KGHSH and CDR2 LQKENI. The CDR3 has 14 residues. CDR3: CASSPGGFRETQYF. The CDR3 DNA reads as TGTGCCAGCTCACCAGGGGGGTTCCGCGAGACCCAGTACTTC.

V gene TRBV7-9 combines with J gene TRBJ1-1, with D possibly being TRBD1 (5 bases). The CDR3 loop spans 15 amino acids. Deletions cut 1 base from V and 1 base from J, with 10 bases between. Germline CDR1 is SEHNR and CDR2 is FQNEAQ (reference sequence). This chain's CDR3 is CASSLGVGGNTEAFF. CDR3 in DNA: TGTGCCAGCAGCTTAGGGGTCGGGGGGAACACTGAAGCTTTCTTT.

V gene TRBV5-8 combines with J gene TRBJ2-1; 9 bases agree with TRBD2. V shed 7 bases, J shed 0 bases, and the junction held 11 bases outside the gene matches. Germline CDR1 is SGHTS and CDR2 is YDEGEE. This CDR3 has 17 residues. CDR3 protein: CASPRIAGVYSYNEQFF. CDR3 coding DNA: TGTGCCAGCCCCCGGATAGCGGGGGTTTACTCCTACAATGAGCAGTTCTTC.

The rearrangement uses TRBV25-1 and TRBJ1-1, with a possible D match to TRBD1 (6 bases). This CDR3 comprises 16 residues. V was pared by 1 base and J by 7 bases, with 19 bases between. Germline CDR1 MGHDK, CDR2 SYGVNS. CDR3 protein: CASSESGGRVFGEAFF. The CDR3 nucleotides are TGTGCCAGCAGTGAATCGGGGGGGCGGGTCTTCGGTGAAGCTTTCTTT.

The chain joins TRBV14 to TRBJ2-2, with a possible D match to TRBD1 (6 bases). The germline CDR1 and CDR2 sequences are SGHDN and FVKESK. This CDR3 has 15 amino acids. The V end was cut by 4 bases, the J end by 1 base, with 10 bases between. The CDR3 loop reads CASSRHRENTGELFF. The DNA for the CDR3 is TGTGCCAGCAGCCGCCACAGGGAGAACACCGGGGAGCTGTTTTTT.

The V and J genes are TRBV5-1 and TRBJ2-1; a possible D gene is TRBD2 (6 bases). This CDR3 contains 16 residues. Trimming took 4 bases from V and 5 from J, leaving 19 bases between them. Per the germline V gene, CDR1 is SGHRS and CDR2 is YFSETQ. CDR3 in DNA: TGCGCCAGCAGCGGGGGGAGTGGTTCGGGGGACAATGAGCAGTTCTTC. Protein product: CASSGGSGSGDNEQFF.

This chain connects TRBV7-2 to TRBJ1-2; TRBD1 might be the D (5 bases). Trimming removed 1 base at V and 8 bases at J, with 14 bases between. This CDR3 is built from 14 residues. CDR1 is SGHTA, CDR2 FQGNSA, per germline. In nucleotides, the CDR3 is TGTGCCAGCAGCTTAGGGCAGGGTTTCGGGGGCTACACCTTC. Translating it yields CASSLGQGFGGYTF. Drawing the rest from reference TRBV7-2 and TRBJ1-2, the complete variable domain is GAGVSQSPSNKVTEKGKDVELRCDPISGHTALYWYRQSLGQGLEFLIYFQGNSAPDKSGLPSDRFSAERTGGSVSTLTIQRTQQEDSAVYLCASSLGQGFGGYTFGSGTRLTVV.

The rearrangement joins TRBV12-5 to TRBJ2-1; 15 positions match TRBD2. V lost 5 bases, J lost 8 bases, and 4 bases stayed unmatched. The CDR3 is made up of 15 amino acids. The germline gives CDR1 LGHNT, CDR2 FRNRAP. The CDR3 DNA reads TGTGCTAGTGGTCGTGGGACTAGCGGGGGGTATGAGCAGTTCTTC. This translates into CASGRGTSGGYEQFF.

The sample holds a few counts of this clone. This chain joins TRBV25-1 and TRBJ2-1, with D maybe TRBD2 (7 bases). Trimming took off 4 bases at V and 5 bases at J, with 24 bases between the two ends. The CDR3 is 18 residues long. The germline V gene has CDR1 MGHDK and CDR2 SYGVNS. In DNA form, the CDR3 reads TGTGCCAGCAGTGGTCGGAGGGCGCGGGGGCCCATGCACAATGAGCAGTTCTTC. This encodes CASSGRRARGPMHNEQFF.

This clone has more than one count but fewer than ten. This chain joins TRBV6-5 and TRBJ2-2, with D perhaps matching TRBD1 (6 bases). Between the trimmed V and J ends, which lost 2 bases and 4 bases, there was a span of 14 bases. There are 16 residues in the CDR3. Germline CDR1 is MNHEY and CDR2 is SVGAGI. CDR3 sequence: CASSYGQPWSTGELFF. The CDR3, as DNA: TGTGCCAGCAGTTACGGACAGCCCTGGAGCACCGGGGAGCTGTTTTTT.

CDR3 sequence (DNA): TGTGCCAGCAGTGAATTCCCGGGGGGGAACACCGGGGAGCTGTTTTTT. It is translated as CASSEFPGGNTGELFF. This chain uses TRBV6-4 with TRBJ2-2, with 7 positions matching TRBD2. The junction had 5 bases not matched to a gene; V was cut back by 3 bases and J by 1 base. The length of the CDR3 is 16 residues. From germline, CDR1 is MRHNA and CDR2 SNTAGT.

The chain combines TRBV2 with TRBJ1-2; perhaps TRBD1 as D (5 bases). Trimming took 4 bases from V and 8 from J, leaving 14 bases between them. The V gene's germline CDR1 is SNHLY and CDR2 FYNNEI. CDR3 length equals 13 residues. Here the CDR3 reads CASSGWMGDGYTF. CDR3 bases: TGTGCCAGCAGTGGGTGGATGGGGGACGGCTACACCTTC.

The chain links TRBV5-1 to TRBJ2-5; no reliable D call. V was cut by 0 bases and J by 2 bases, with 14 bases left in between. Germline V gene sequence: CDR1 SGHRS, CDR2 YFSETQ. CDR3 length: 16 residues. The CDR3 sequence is CASSLDPWTVQETQYF. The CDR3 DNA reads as TGCGCCAGCAGCTTGGACCCTTGGACGGTACAAGAGACCCAGTACTTC.

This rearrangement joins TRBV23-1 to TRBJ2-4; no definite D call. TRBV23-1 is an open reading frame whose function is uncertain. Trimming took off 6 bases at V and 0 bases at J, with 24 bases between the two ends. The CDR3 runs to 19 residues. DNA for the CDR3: TGCGCCAGCAGCCCCGGGTTCTCGCAGGAGAACCTAGCCAAAAACATTCAGTACTTC. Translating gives CASSPGFSQENLAKNIQYF.